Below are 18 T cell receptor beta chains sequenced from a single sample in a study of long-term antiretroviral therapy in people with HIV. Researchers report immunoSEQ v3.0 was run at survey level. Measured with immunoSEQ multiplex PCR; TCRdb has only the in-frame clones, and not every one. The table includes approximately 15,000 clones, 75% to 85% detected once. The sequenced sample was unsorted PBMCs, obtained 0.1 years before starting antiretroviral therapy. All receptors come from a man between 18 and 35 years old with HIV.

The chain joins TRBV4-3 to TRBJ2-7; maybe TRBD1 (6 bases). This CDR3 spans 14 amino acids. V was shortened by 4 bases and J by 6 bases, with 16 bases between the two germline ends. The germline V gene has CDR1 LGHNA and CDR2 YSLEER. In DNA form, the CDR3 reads TGCGCCAGCAGCCCCGAACAGGGTTCCCGCGAGCAGTACTTC. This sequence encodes CASSPEQGSREQYF.

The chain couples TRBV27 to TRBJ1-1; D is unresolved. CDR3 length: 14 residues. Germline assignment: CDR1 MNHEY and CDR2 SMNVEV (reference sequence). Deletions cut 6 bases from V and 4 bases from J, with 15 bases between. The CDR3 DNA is TGTGCCAGCAGGCTCCGGGCCTCAGGCACTGAAGCTTTCTTT. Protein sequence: CASRLRASGTEAFF.

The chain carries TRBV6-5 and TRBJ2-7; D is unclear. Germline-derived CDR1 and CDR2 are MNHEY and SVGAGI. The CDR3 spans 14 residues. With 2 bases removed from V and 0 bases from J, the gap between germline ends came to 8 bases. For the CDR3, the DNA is TGTGCCAGCAGTTACACATCTAGCTCCTACGAGCAGTACTTC. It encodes CASSYTSSSYEQYF.

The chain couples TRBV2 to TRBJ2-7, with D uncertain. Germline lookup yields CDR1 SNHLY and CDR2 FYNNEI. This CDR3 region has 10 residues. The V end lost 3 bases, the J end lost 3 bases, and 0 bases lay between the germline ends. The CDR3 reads CASSDYEQYF. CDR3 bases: TGTGCCAGCAGTGACTACGAGCAGTACTTC.

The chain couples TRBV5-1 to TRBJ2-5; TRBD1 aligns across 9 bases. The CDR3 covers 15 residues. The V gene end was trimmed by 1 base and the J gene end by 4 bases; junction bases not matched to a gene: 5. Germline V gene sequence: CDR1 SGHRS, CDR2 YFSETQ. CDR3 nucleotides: TGCGCCAGCAGCTTGAATACAGGGGGCGGAGAGACCCAGTACTTC. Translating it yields CASSLNTGGGETQYF. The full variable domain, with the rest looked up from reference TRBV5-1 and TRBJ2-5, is KAGVTQTPRYLIKTRGQQVTLSCSPISGHRSVSWYQQTPGQGLQFLFEYFSETQRNKGNFPGRFSGRQFSNSRSEMNVSTLELGDSALYLCASSLNTGGGETQYFGPGTRLLVL.

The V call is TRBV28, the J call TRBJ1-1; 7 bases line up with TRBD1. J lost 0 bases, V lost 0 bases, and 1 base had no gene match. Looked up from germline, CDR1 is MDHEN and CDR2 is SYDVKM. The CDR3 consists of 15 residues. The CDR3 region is CASSLWGQLNTEAFF. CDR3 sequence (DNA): TGTGCCAGCAGTTTATGGGGACAGCTGAACACTGAAGCTTTCTTT.

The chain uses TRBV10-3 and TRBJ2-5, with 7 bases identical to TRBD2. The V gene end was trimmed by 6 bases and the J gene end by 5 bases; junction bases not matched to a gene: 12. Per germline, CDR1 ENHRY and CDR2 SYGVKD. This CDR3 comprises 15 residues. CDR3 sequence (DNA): TGTGCCATCAGCGATCATCTAGCGGCCTTCGAGACCCAGTACTTC. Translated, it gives CAISDHLAAFETQYF.

The DNA for the CDR3 is TGTGCCAGCAGTTATGGGGGAGTGGGGAACACCGGGGAGCTGTTTTTT. Translation gives CASSYGGVGNTGELFF. The rearrangement uses TRBV6-5 and TRBJ2-2, with D perhaps assigned TRBD1 or TRBD2 (5 bases each). Per the germline V gene, CDR1 is MNHEY and CDR2 is SVGAGI. The CDR3 consists of 16 residues. Trimming took 3 bases from V and 1 from J, leaving 12 bases between them.

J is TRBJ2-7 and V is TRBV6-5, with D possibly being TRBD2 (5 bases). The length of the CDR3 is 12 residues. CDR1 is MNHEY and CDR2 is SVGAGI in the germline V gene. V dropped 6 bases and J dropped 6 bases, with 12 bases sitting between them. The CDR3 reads CASSPLGGEQYF. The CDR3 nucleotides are TGTGCCAGCAGCCCTCTAGGAGGCGAGCAGTACTTC.

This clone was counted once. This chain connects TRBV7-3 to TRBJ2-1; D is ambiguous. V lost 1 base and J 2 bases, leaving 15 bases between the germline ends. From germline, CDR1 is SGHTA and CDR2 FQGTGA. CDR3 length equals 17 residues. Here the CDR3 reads CASSLSIGRLTYNEQFF. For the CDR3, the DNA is TGTGCCAGCAGCTTAAGTATTGGTAGGCTAACCTACAATGAGCAGTTCTTC.

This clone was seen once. The CDR3 bases are TGTGCCAGCAGTTACTACAGGGGGCCGGGAGATACGCAGTATTTT. Translating gives CASSYYRGPGDTQYF. The genes are TRBV6-5 and TRBJ2-3; 9 bases agree with TRBD1. Germline V gene sequence: CDR1 MNHEY, CDR2 SVGAGI. This CDR3 has 15 amino acids. V shed 1 base and J 5 bases; nucleotides not matched to a gene: 4.

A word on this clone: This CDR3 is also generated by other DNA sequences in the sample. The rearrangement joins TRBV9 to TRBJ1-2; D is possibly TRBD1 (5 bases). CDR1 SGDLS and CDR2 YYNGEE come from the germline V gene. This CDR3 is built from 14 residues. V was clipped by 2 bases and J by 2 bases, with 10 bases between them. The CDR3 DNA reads TGTGCCAGCAGCGTTGCAGGGCCGAACTATGGCTACACCTTC. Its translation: CASSVAGPNYGYTF.

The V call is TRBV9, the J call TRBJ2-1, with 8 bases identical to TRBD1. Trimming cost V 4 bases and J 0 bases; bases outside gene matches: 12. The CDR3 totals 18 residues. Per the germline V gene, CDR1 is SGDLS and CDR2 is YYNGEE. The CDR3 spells CASSTGTGSIDSYNEQFF. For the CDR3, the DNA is TGTGCCAGCAGCACCGGGACAGGATCGATTGACTCCTACAATGAGCAGTTCTTC.

The CDR3, as DNA: TGTGCCAGCAGATTAAGCTACTGGAATGAAAAACTGTTTTTT. This encodes CASRLSYWNEKLFF. The J gene is TRBJ1-4, the V gene TRBV27; D remains unclear. This CDR3 has 14 amino acids. V was trimmed by 6 bases and J by 5 bases, leaving 13 bases between them. CDR1 and CDR2 from the germline V gene are MNHEY and SMNVEV (reference sequence).

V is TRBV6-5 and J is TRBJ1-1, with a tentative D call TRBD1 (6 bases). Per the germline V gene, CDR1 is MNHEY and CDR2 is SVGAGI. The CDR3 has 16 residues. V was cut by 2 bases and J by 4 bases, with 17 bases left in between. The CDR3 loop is CASSYGQWPRVTEAFF. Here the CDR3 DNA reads TGTGCCAGCAGTTACGGACAGTGGCCCCGGGTCACTGAAGCTTTCTTT.

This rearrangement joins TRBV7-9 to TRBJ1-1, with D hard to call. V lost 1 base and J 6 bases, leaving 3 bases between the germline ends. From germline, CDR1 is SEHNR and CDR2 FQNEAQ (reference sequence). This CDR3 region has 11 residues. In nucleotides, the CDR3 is TGTGCCAGCAGCTTAGGGTCTGAAGCTTTCTTT. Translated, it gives CASSLGSEAFF.

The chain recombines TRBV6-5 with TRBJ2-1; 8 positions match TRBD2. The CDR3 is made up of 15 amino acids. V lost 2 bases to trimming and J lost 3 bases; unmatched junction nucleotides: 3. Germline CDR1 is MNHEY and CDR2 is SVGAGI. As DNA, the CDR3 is TGTGCCAGCAGTTACAAGAGCGGGGGCTACAATGAGCAGTTCTTC. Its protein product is CASSYKSGGYNEQFF.

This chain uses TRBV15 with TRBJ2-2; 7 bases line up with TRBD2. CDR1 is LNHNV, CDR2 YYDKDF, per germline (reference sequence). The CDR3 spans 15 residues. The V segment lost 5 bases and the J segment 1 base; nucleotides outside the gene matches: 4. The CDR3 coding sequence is TGTGCCACCAGCGGTACTAGCGAGAACACCGGGGAGCTGTTTTTT. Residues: CATSGTSENTGELFF.